This passage covers 32 T cell receptor beta chains from one sample sequenced in a study of shared clonotypes between healthy human individuals. Cells designated naive CD8 were CD45RO-negative and were positively selected for CCR7, with terminally differentiated effector memory CD45RA+ cells excluded. Using immunoSEQ multiplex PCR, the repertoire was profiled, and TCRdb retains in-frame clones only, with some absent. Among approximately 840,000 clones, 95% to 97% were seen once, and the ten largest hold less than 0.25%. Sequencing input: naive CD8+ T cells sorted from blood. Receptor source: a man aged 25-45 years in good health.

The J gene is TRBJ1-1, the V gene TRBV7-8, with unresolved D. Germline CDR1 and CDR2: SGHVS and FQNEAQ. This CDR3 spans 15 amino acids. V lost 1 base, J lost 1 base, and 10 bases lay in between. The CDR3 spells CASSLVGSENTEAFF. The DNA for the CDR3 is TGTGCCAGCAGCTTAGTCGGGAGCGAGAACACTGAAGCTTTCTTT.

The chain recombines TRBV9 with TRBJ2-2, with a tentative D call TRBD2 (6 bases). The V and J ends lost 3 bases and 2 bases respectively, with 11 bases between them. The CDR3 contains 15 residues. Per the germline V gene, CDR1 is SGDLS and CDR2 is YYNGEE. The CDR3 region has the DNA TGTGCCAGCAGCGCCCGGGACTTTAACACCGGGGAGCTGTTTTTT. Amino acid sequence: CASSARDFNTGELFF.

On this clone: The same CDR3 arises from other DNA sequences in this sample as well. The J gene is TRBJ2-1, the V gene TRBV27, with 11 bases lining up with TRBD2. CDR3 size: 14 residues. CDR1 MNHEY and CDR2 SMNVEV come from the germline V gene (reference sequence). V shed 6 bases, J shed 3 bases, and the junction held 1 base outside the gene matches. The CDR3 spells CASSTSGSYNEQFF. The CDR3 region has the DNA TGTGCCAGCAGCACTAGCGGGAGCTACAATGAGCAGTTCTTC.

The chain joins TRBV5-6 to TRBJ1-2; TRBD1 might be the D (6 bases). This CDR3 has 14 amino acids. CDR1 and CDR2 (germline): SGHDT, YYEEEE. V was clipped by 3 bases and J by 0 bases, with 9 bases between them. The CDR3 sequence is CASSSTGSNYGYTF. In DNA, the CDR3 is TGTGCCAGCAGCTCGACAGGTTCTAACTATGGCTACACCTTC. The whole variable domain, filled in from reference TRBV5-6 and TRBJ1-2, reads DAGVTQSPTHLIKTRGQQVTLRCSPKSGHDTVSWYQQALGQGPQFIFQYYEEEERQRGNFPDRFSGHQFPNYSSELNVNALLLGDSALYLCASSSTGSNYGYTFGSGTRLTVV.

This chain connects TRBV7-8 to TRBJ2-3, with TRBD2 matching over 7 bases. V was clipped by 2 bases and J by 3 bases; unmatched bases: 8. The CDR3 covers 16 residues. Germline V lookup: CDR1 SGHVS, CDR2 FQNEAQ. Here the CDR3 DNA reads TGTGCCAGCAGCTTATCAGGCGGGGGACGGACAGATACGCAGTATTTT. Its translation: CASSLSGGGRTDTQYF.

V and J are TRBV28 and TRBJ2-7; maybe TRBD2 (6 bases). V was shortened by 5 bases and J by 3 bases, with 11 bases between the two germline ends. This CDR3 has 13 amino acids. Germline loops: CDR1 MDHEN, CDR2 SYDVKM. The DNA of the CDR3 is TGTGCCAGCAGTCCTGGGACTTACTACGAGCAGTACTTC. It is translated as CASSPGTYYEQYF.

The V and J genes are TRBV6-4 and TRBJ2-1; D not resolved. The CDR3 has 14 residues. The V end was cut by 5 bases, the J end by 15 bases, with 23 bases between. Germline V gene sequence: CDR1 MRHNA, CDR2 SNTAGT. Here the CDR3 reads CASSQTWNNPKWFF. CDR3 nucleotide sequence: TGTGCCAGCAGTCAAACCTGGAACAACCCTAAGTGGTTCTTC.

V and J are TRBV9 and TRBJ1-3; D gene uncertain. The CDR3 has 11 residues. The germline CDR1 and CDR2 sequences are SGDLS and YYNGEE. V was cut by 5 bases and J by 9 bases, with 9 bases left in between. Written as DNA, the CDR3 is TGTGCCAGCAGGGCGGGAGGCACCATATATTTT. It is translated as CASRAGGTIYF. Combining the CDR3 with reference TRBV9 and TRBJ1-3 gives the whole variable domain DSGVTQTPKHLITATGQRVTLRCSPRSGDLSVYWYQQSLDQGLQFLIQYYNGEERAKGNILERFSAQQFPDLHSELNLSSLELGDSALYFCASRAGGTIYFGEGSWLTVV.

The chain recombines TRBV5-1 with TRBJ2-1, with D possibly being TRBD2 (6 bases). The CDR3 covers 16 residues. CDR1 and CDR2 from the germline V gene are SGHRS and YFSETQ. V was trimmed by 1 base and J by 0 bases, leaving 11 bases between them. The CDR3 DNA sequence: TGCGCCAGCAGCTTGCGGGTCGGGAGCTCCTACAATGAGCAGTTCTTC. Encoded protein: CASSLRVGSSYNEQFF.

The CDR3 DNA follows: TGTGCCACCAGCAGAGATCGACTAGTGGCGAGCTCCTACGAGCAGTACTTC. Protein: CATSRDRLVASSYEQYF. The J gene is TRBJ2-7, the V gene TRBV15, with D possibly being TRBD2 (6 bases). Per the germline V gene, CDR1 is LNHNV and CDR2 is YYDKDF (reference sequence). The CDR3 loop spans 17 amino acids. V was trimmed by 0 bases and J by 0 bases, leaving 15 bases between them.

This rearrangement joins TRBV7-9 to TRBJ2-5, with 7 bases aligning to TRBD2. The CDR3 is made up of 12 amino acids. Germline loops: CDR1 SEHNR, CDR2 FQNEAQ (reference sequence). V shed 4 bases, J shed 5 bases, and the junction held 1 base outside the gene matches. The CDR3 DNA reads TGTGCCAGCAGCTGGGACTATGAGACCCAGTACTTC. The encoded protein is CASSWDYETQYF.

Concerning this clone: The same CDR3 also results from other DNA sequences found in this sample. The CDR3 DNA follows: TGTGCCAGCAGCTACGGGACAGGAGAGCAGTACTTC. Amino acids: CASSYGTGEQYF. The rearrangement links TRBV6-6 to TRBJ2-7; 8 nucleotides agree with TRBD1. From germline, CDR1 is MNHNY and CDR2 SVGAGI (reference sequence). The trim removed 6 bases at V and 7 bases at J, leaving 5 bases unmatched. The CDR3 is 12 residues long.

This sequence joins TRBV27 and TRBJ2-7; tentatively, D is TRBD1 (5 bases). The V end was cut by 6 bases, the J end by 4 bases, with 16 bases between. The CDR3 contains 14 residues. CDR1 is MNHEY and CDR2 is SMNVEV in the germline V gene (reference sequence). Here the CDR3 reads CASRGRPGPYEQYF. As DNA, the CDR3 is TGTGCCAGCAGGGGGCGACCTGGACCGTACGAGCAGTACTTC.

The genes are TRBV11-3 and TRBJ1-2, with D perhaps matching TRBD1 (5 bases). Germline V gene lookup returns CDR1 SGHNT and CDR2 YENEEA. V gave up 5 bases and J gave up 6 bases, with 19 bases separating them. The length of the CDR3 is 15 residues. The CDR3 here is CASSGHLGQCHGYTF. DNA of the CDR3: TGTGCCAGCAGCGGCCACTTGGGGCAGTGTCATGGCTACACCTTC.

This chain joins TRBV29-1 and TRBJ2-3; 9 bases are shared with TRBD1. V lost 3 bases and J lost 2; bases outside the gene matches: 12. The CDR3 is 17 amino acids. Germline assignment: CDR1 SQVTM and CDR2 ANQGSEA. DNA for the CDR3: TGCAGCGTTGATTCCTCCGCCGGGACAGGGAACACAGATACGCAGTATTTT. As protein: CSVDSSAGTGNTDTQYF.

The chain recombines TRBV27 with TRBJ2-6; D call uncertain. The CDR3 runs 16 residues. V was pared by 1 base and J by 0 bases, with 7 bases between. CDR1 MNHEY and CDR2 SMNVEV come from the germline V gene (reference sequence). CDR3 amino acids: CASSLWQASGANVLTF. CDR3 in DNA: TGTGCCAGCAGTTTATGGCAGGCCTCTGGGGCCAACGTCCTGACTTTC. Supplemented by reference TRBV27 and TRBJ2-6, the full variable domain reads EAQVTQNPRYLITVTGKKLTVTCSQNMNHEYMSWYRQDPGLGLRQIYYSMNVEVTDKGDVPEGYKVSRKEKRNFPLILESPSPNQTSLYFCASSLWQASGANVLTFGAGSRLTVL.

The V gene is TRBV28, the J gene TRBJ2-1; 7 nucleotides match TRBD2. CDR1 is MDHEN, CDR2 SYDVKM, per germline. This CDR3 comprises 15 residues. V shed 3 bases and J 1 base; nucleotides not matched to a gene: 3. The CDR3 loop is CASSFLADSYNEQFF. The CDR3 bases are TGTGCCAGCAGTTTCCTAGCGGATTCCTACAATGAGCAGTTCTTC.

This clone appeared once. The chain employs TRBV19 and TRBJ2-3, with 16 bases matching TRBD2. The V segment lost 5 bases and the J segment 3 bases; nucleotides outside the gene matches: 8. Per the germline V gene, CDR1 is LNHDA and CDR2 is SQIVND (reference sequence). The CDR3 spans 18 residues. CDR3: CASSDAGTSGRETDTQYF. CDR3 DNA: TGTGCCAGTAGTGATGCCGGGACTAGCGGGAGGGAAACAGATACGCAGTATTTT.

The V and J genes are TRBV6-1 and TRBJ2-7; the D gene is possibly TRBD1 (6 bases). V was shortened by 3 bases and J by 2 bases, with 17 bases between the two germline ends. Germline V gene sequence: CDR1 MNHNS, CDR2 SASEGT. CDR3 size: 16 residues. The CDR3 sequence is CASSDPKGHGTYEQYF. The DNA for the CDR3 is TGTGCCAGCAGTGATCCCAAGGGACATGGGACCTACGAGCAGTACTTC.

In this sample, this clone turned up once. The V gene is TRBV27, the J gene TRBJ2-7; D ambiguous. V was clipped by 4 bases and J by 6 bases, with 13 bases between them. The length of the CDR3 is 13 residues. CDR1 is MNHEY, CDR2 SMNVEV, per germline (reference sequence). DNA for the CDR3: TGTGCCAGCAGTTCTGGCGTTAGCCTCGAGCAGTACTTC. It specifies CASSSGVSLEQYF.

In the case of this clone: This same CDR3 is encoded by further DNA sequences in the sample. The chain recombines TRBV11-2 with TRBJ2-7; weak D call: TRBD2 (5 bases). Germline V gene lookup returns CDR1 SGHAT and CDR2 FQNNGV. Trimming pared 5 bases from V and 4 bases from J, leaving 6 bases between. This CDR3 spans 11 amino acids. CDR3 loop: CASSGSYEQYF. The CDR3 nucleotides are TGTGCCAGCAGCGGGAGTTACGAGCAGTACTTC.

The V and J genes are TRBV18 and TRBJ2-7; 9 bases are shared with TRBD1. Germline CDR1 and CDR2: KGHSH and LQKENI. V lost 2 bases to trimming and J lost 6 bases; unmatched junction nucleotides: 5. The CDR3 loop spans 14 amino acids. This chain's CDR3 is CASSPTGGAVEQYF. In nucleotides, the CDR3 is TGTGCCAGCTCACCAACAGGGGGCGCAGTCGAGCAGTACTTC.

V is TRBV15 and J is TRBJ2-1; D not certain. Germline assignment: CDR1 LNHNV and CDR2 YYDKDF (reference sequence). Trimming left V 3 bases short and J 8 bases short, with 11 bases between. This CDR3 region has 13 residues. CDR3 in amino acids: CATSSVNFDEQFF. Written as DNA, the CDR3 is TGTGCCACCAGCAGCGTCAACTTCGATGAGCAGTTCTTC.

The chain employs TRBV2 and TRBJ1-5; unclear D gene. Between the trimmed V and J ends, which lost 3 bases and 0 bases, there was a span of 15 bases. CDR3 length: 17 amino acids. Germline CDR1 SNHLY, CDR2 FYNNEI. This CDR3 is CASSDGRQPNSNQPQHF. In DNA form, the CDR3 reads TGTGCCAGCAGTGACGGCAGGCAACCGAATAGCAATCAGCCCCAGCATTTT.

The rearrangement links TRBV7-9 to TRBJ1-2; the D is unclear. V shed 1 base and J shed 2 bases, with 8 bases lying between them. The CDR3 loop spans 14 amino acids. Per the germline V gene, CDR1 is SEHNR and CDR2 is FQNEAQ (reference sequence). CDR3 sequence: CASSLGSQNYGYTF. The CDR3 bases are TGTGCCAGCAGCTTAGGCTCCCAAAACTATGGCTACACCTTC.

This sequence joins TRBV7-6 and TRBJ2-1; 9 positions match TRBD2. The CDR3 contains 15 residues. Trimming removed 3 bases from V and 5 bases from J; junction bases left unmatched: 5. Germline lookup yields CDR1 SGHVS and CDR2 FNYEAQ. CDR3 amino acids: CASSFRAGGNNEQFF. The CDR3 coding sequence is TGTGCCAGCAGCTTCAGAGCGGGAGGAAACAATGAGCAGTTCTTC.

The chain links TRBV13 to TRBJ2-1; D unclear. Germline V gives CDR1 PRHDT, CDR2 FYEKMQ (reference sequence). V lost 5 bases to trimming and J lost 0 bases, with 11 bases between them. This CDR3 spans 15 amino acids. DNA of the CDR3: TGTGCCAGCAGCCCAAGGAGCAGCTCCTACAATGAGCAGTTCTTC. Translated, it gives CASSPRSSSYNEQFF.

The rearrangement links TRBV10-1 to TRBJ2-3; unclear D gene. The ends were cut back, 3 bases at V and 3 bases at J, with 13 bases in the middle. This CDR3 spans 15 amino acids. Germline loops: CDR1 WNHNN, CDR2 SYGVQD (reference sequence). The CDR3 sequence is CASSDPFARTDTQYF. CDR3 DNA: TGCGCCAGCAGTGATCCATTCGCCAGGACAGATACGCAGTATTTT.

This chain links TRBV29-1 with TRBJ2-1; D unclear. Between the trimmed V and J ends, which lost 3 bases and 9 bases, there was a span of 18 bases. Germline V gene data show CDR1 as SQVTM and CDR2 as ANQGSEA. This CDR3 is built from 14 residues. CDR3 region: CSVELVDPPGEQFF. The CDR3 DNA follows: TGCAGCGTTGAGCTGGTCGATCCTCCAGGTGAGCAGTTCTTC.

The chain is built from TRBV2 and TRBJ2-1, with 7 bases identical to TRBD2. The CDR3 is 17 residues long. Germline V CDR1 and CDR2: SNHLY, FYNNEI. With 3 bases clipped from V and 3 bases from J, the junction kept 11 bases outside the gene matches. CDR3 loop: CASSEIAGEKNYNEQFF. CDR3 coding DNA: TGTGCCAGCAGTGAGATTGCGGGAGAGAAGAACTACAATGAGCAGTTCTTC.

The chain recombines TRBV28 with TRBJ1-2, with 9 bases lining up with TRBD1. The CDR3 has 14 amino acids. Germline-derived CDR1 and CDR2 are MDHEN and SYDVKM. V lost 2 bases to trimming and J lost 7 bases; unmatched junction nucleotides: 5. CDR3 bases: TGTGCCAGCAGTTTAGTCGGGACAGGGTCTGGCTACACCTTC. Protein sequence: CASSLVGTGSGYTF.

About this clone itself: Germline and junction disagree at one end, which may indicate a read error. The CDR3 spells CASSLAHYEQYF. In DNA form, the CDR3 reads TGTGCCAGCAGCCTAGCTCACTACGAGCAGTACTTC. The chain couples TRBV7-9 to TRBJ2-7, with TRBD2 as a possible D gene (5 bases). This CDR3 has 12 residues. Germline CDR1 SEHNR, CDR2 FQNEAQ (reference sequence).